Listed here are 11 T cell receptor beta chains from one sample, sequenced in a study of T-cell memory formation after mild COVID-19 (dated by TCRdb to the early 2020s). Library prep was done by 5' RACE. Sequencing used an Illumina NovaSeq 6000. TCRdb applied fastp at Q25 and MiXCR to the public reads, then kept only in-frame beta chains. All rows with the same CDR3 protein become a single entry with the most common DNA and genes. The sample table records roughly 620,000 distinct CDR3 sequences; roughly 17% of these occur just once. The ten largest clonotypes hold around 11% of the sample. The source material was PBMCs or a T cell subset sorted from them (not recorded which). These TCRs come from an adult woman who had mild COVID-19 (a few samples of this study predate the infection). The sample titles of this study are shuffled in the database, so cell type and time point are left out; the donor was told from shared clones.

This chain links TRBV7-8 with TRBJ2-7; 7 positions match TRBD1. CDR1 is SGHVS and CDR2 is FQNEAQ in the germline V gene. With 3 bases clipped from V and 0 bases from J, the junction kept 11 bases outside the gene matches. This CDR3 is 17 amino acids long. The CDR3 sequence: CASSFPPRGPSSYEQYF. In nucleotides, the CDR3 is TGTGCCAGCAGCTTCCCCCCGAGGGGGCCTAGCTCCTACGAGCAGTACTTC. The full variable domain, its missing parts supplied by reference TRBV7-8 and TRBJ2-7, is GAGVSQSPRYKVAKRGQDVALRCDPISGHVSLFWYQQALGQGPEFLTYFQNEAQLDKSGLPSDRFFAERPEGSVSTLKIQRTQQEDSAVYLCASSFPPRGPSSYEQYFGPGTRLTVT.

The chain recombines TRBV5-6 with TRBJ2-5; 7 nucleotides agree with TRBD1. The CDR3 is 16 residues long. V gave up 2 bases and J gave up 5 bases; unmatched junction bases: 12. Germline-derived CDR1 and CDR2 are SGHDT and YYEEEE. CDR3 region: CASSFFRGLGGETQYF. As DNA, the CDR3 is TGTGCCAGCAGCTTTTTTAGGGGGCTTGGCGGGGAGACCCAGTACTTC.

The rearrangement joins TRBV6-5 to TRBJ2-3, with unresolved D. CDR1 and CDR2 (germline): MNHEY, SVGAGI. Trimming removed 6 bases from V and 0 bases from J, with 16 bases in between. CDR3 size: 16 residues. Here the CDR3 DNA reads TGTGCCAGCAGATCCTCACAGCATTCTAGCACAGATACGCAGTATTTT. It is translated as CASRSSQHSSTDTQYF.

Here the CDR3 DNA reads TGTGCCAGCAGTGAAGAGGCAGTCTATGTCTACGAGCAGTACTTC. Protein product: CASSEEAVYVYEQYF. J is TRBJ2-7 and V is TRBV6-1; the D is unclear. This CDR3 region has 15 residues. Trimming stripped 1 base from V and 3 bases from J, with 13 bases between. The V gene's germline CDR1 is MNHNS and CDR2 SASEGT.

The chain recombines TRBV7-9 with TRBJ1-2, with D uncertain. Trimming took 4 bases from V and 8 from J, leaving 14 bases between them. The CDR3 loop spans 13 amino acids. Germline-derived CDR1 and CDR2 are SEHNR and FQNEAQ (reference sequence). CDR3 sequence: CASSSRRGSGYTF. The CDR3 DNA reads as TGTGCCAGCAGCTCAAGGAGAGGGAGCGGCTACACCTTC.

The chain employs TRBV29-1 and TRBJ1-2; no definite D call. The length of the CDR3 is 14 residues. Trimming pared 0 bases from V and 4 bases from J, leaving 12 bases between. CDR1 is SQVTM and CDR2 is ANQGSEA in the germline V gene. The CDR3 loop is CSVEERTTVYGYTF. CDR3 sequence (DNA): TGCAGCGTTGAAGAGCGTACCACAGTCTATGGCTACACCTTC.

This clonotype was seen repeatedly, ten times or more. CDR3 in DNA: TGCAGCGTTGAAGCACGGGCGACGGACAGGGGATCGATGGGCTCAGCCTACGAGCAGTACTTC. Protein product: CSVEARATDRGSMGSAYEQYF. The chain recombines TRBV29-1 with TRBJ2-7; 9 nucleotides line up with TRBD1. V lost 1 base and J lost 2; bases outside the gene matches: 24. The germline gives CDR1 SQVTM, CDR2 ANQGSEA. This CDR3 comprises 21 residues.

In this sample, this clonotype turned up a few times. This sequence joins TRBV5-6 and TRBJ1-5; the match to TRBD1 covers 8 bases. Germline CDR1 SGHDT, CDR2 YYEEEE. The CDR3 consists of 17 residues. Germline trimming cut 0 bases from V and 0 bases from J; bases unmatched to any gene: 5. The DNA for the CDR3 is TGTGCCAGCAGCTTGGAGGGACAGGAGTATAGCAATCAGCCCCAGCATTTT. Amino acids: CASSLEGQEYSNQPQHF.

This clonotype occurred a few times. The rearrangement uses TRBV20-1 and TRBJ2-7, with TRBD1 matching over 8 bases. Looked up from germline, CDR1 is DFQATT and CDR2 is SNEGSKA (reference sequence). CDR3 length: 14 residues. J gave up 0 bases and V 3 bases, and 4 bases lay outside the gene matches. This CDR3 is CSASQGTGSYEQYF. CDR3 nucleotides: TGCAGTGCTAGTCAAGGGACAGGCTCCTACGAGCAGTACTTC.

In this sample, this clonotype turned up many times. The chain recombines TRBV9 with TRBJ2-7; TRBD1 matches at 7 bases. V lost 2 bases, J lost 3 bases, and 11 bases stayed unmatched. Germline V gives CDR1 SGDLS, CDR2 YYNGEE. CDR3 length: 16 amino acids. Written as DNA, the CDR3 is TGTGCCAGCAGCGTCAGGACAGGTGGCTTAATCTACGAGCAGTACTTC. Protein: CASSVRTGGLIYEQYF. The full variable domain, completed using reference TRBV9 and TRBJ2-7, is DSGVTQTPKHLITATGQRVTLRCSPRSGDLSVYWYQQSLDQGLQFLIQYYNGEERAKGNILERFSAQQFPDLHSELNLSSLELGDSALYFCASSVRTGGLIYEQYFGPGTRLTVT.

In its sample, this clonotype was seen a few times. The rearrangement joins TRBV5-1 to TRBJ2-7, with 9 nucleotides matching TRBD1. After removal of 4 bases from V and 0 bases from J, the junction contained 14 bases not matched to a gene. The germline V gene has CDR1 SGHRS and CDR2 YFSETQ. The CDR3 has 18 residues. The CDR3 DNA is TGCGCCAGCAGCCCAGCCGGGACAGGGATGGCGAGCTCCTACGAGCAGTACTTC. It encodes CASSPAGTGMASSYEQYF.